Listed here are 32 T cell receptor beta chains from one sample, sequenced in a study of T cell responses to AZD1222 COVID-19 vaccine. Measured with immunoSEQ multiplex PCR; TCRdb has only the in-frame clones, and not every one. This sample has under 70,000 clones; approximately 89% occur once, and the top ten carry 14% to 15%. The sequenced sample was peripheral blood, obtained on day 0 of AZD1222 vaccination. The receptors originated from an adult in good health.

V and J are TRBV5-4 and TRBJ2-7, with 11 bases aligning to TRBD2. J lost 4 bases, V lost 2 bases, and 5 bases had no gene match. This CDR3 region has 15 residues. Germline CDR1 reads SGHNT; CDR2 reads YYREEE (reference sequence). In DNA, the CDR3 is TGTGCCAGCAGCTTTGGGACTAGCGGAAGTTACGAGCAGTACTTC. It codes for CASSFGTSGSYEQYF.

The chain is built from TRBV14 and TRBJ2-1, with 8 bases fitting TRBD2. The V gene end was trimmed by 1 base and the J gene end by 7 bases; junction bases not matched to a gene: 3. Germline lookup yields CDR1 SGHDN and CDR2 FVKESK. The CDR3 is 14 residues long. The CDR3 region is CASSQGGGRNEQFF. As DNA, the CDR3 is TGTGCCAGCAGCCAAGGCGGGGGGCGGAATGAGCAGTTCTTC.

The rearrangement joins TRBV9 to TRBJ2-1; a possible D gene is TRBD2 (6 bases). V lost 0 bases to trimming and J lost 6 bases, with 16 bases between them. CDR3 length equals 16 residues. In germline, CDR1 is SGDLS, CDR2 YYNGEE. The CDR3 sequence: CASSVAPPGVGNEQFF. DNA for the CDR3: TGTGCCAGCAGCGTAGCCCCCCCGGGAGTGGGCAATGAGCAGTTCTTC.

The V call is TRBV5-6, the J call TRBJ1-3, with unresolved D. CDR1 is SGHDT, CDR2 YYEEEE, per germline. V shed 4 bases and J shed 1 base, with 12 bases lying between them. The CDR3 length is 15 residues. The CDR3 DNA reads as TGTGCCAGCAGCATAGACCGGTCATCTGGAAACACCATATATTTT. Its translation is CASSIDRSSGNTIYF.

The chain recombines TRBV7-9 with TRBJ2-5; TRBD1 matches at 11 bases. V lost 5 bases to trimming and J lost 2 bases; unmatched junction nucleotides: 13. CDR1 and CDR2 (germline): SEHNR, FQNEAQ (reference sequence). CDR3 length: 18 residues. The CDR3 nucleotides are TGTGCCAGCAGCCCCCACATTGTGGGGACAGGGGGTCAAGAGACCCAGTACTTC. Translated: CASSPHIVGTGGQETQYF.

CDR3 DNA sequence: TGTGCCAGCACGAGGACTAGCGGGAGAAGGTATGAGCAGTTCTTC. Amino acids: CASTRTSGRRYEQFF. The chain recombines TRBV7-8 with TRBJ2-1, with 13 bases identical to TRBD2. This CDR3 has 15 residues. In germline, CDR1 is SGHVS, CDR2 FQNEAQ. After removal of 7 bases from V and 8 bases from J, the junction contained 8 bases not matched to a gene.

The rearrangement uses TRBV27 and TRBJ2-7; 7 bases fit TRBD2. V lost 4 bases to trimming and J lost 5 bases; unmatched junction nucleotides: 11. The CDR3 covers 15 residues. Germline V gene lookup returns CDR1 MNHEY and CDR2 SMNVEV (reference sequence). CDR3 residues: CASSSTETSWNEQYF. The DNA for the CDR3 is TGTGCCAGCAGTTCAACCGAGACTAGCTGGAACGAGCAGTACTTC.

The chain has TRBV5-5 and TRBJ1-1; unclear D gene. Trimming removed 4 bases at V and 8 bases at J, with 15 bases between. The germline CDR1 and CDR2 sequences are SGHKS and YYEKEE (reference sequence). This CDR3 is 13 amino acids long. CDR3 amino acids: CASSTGPAGEAFF. The CDR3 bases are TGTGCCAGCAGCACCGGACCGGCCGGAGAAGCTTTCTTT. Full variable domain (remainder filled in from reference TRBV5-5 and TRBJ1-1): DAGVTQSPTHLIKTRGQQVTLRCSPISGHKSVSWYQQVLGQGPQFIFQYYEKEERGRGNFPDRFSARQFPNYSSELNVNALLLGDSALYLCASSTGPAGEAFFGQGTRLTVV.

The chain uses TRBV4-2 and TRBJ2-7; TRBD1 might be the D (6 bases). The V end was cut by 1 base, the J end by 6 bases, with 16 bases between. Germline V CDR1 and CDR2: LGHNA, YNFKEQ. The CDR3 runs to 15 residues. The CDR3 protein is CASSQAGRQGSEQYF. The CDR3 coding sequence is TGTGCCAGCAGCCAAGCAGGGCGGCAGGGGTCCGAGCAGTACTTC.

For the CDR3, the DNA is TGTGCCATCAGCGCAGACAGTTGGGGCAATCAGCCCCAGCATTTT. This gives the protein CAISADSWGNQPQHF. V is TRBV10-3 and J is TRBJ1-5; D is perhaps TRBD1 (5 bases). There are 15 residues in the CDR3. Deletions cut 6 bases from V and 2 bases from J, with 14 bases between. Germline CDR1 is ENHRY and CDR2 is SYGVKD.

This chain links TRBV19 with TRBJ1-2; no firm D call. Germline CDR1 LNHDA, CDR2 SQIVND (reference sequence). Trimming removed 3 bases from V and 5 bases from J, with 19 bases in between. CDR3 length: 16 residues. The CDR3 nucleotides are TGTGCCAGTAGTATGGAAAATGGACGGGTAGGGTATGGCTACACCTTC. This translates into CASSMENGRVGYGYTF.

The chain uses TRBV7-9 and TRBJ2-7, with 9 bases lining up with TRBD2. V lost 5 bases to trimming and J lost 7 bases; unmatched junction nucleotides: 15. Germline values: CDR1 SEHNR, CDR2 FQNEAQ (reference sequence). The CDR3 sequence is 16 residues long. CDR3 sequence reads: CASSPPGAGGPGEQYF. As DNA, the CDR3 is TGTGCCAGCAGCCCACCTGGAGCGGGAGGTCCAGGAGAGCAGTACTTC. Together with reference TRBV7-9 and TRBJ2-7, the CDR3 gives the full variable domain: DTGVSQNPRHKITKRGQNVTFRCDPISEHNRLYWYRQTLGQGPEFLTYFQNEAQLEKSRLLSDRFSAERPKGSFSTLEIQRTEQGDSAMYLCASSPPGAGGPGEQYFGPGTRLTVT.

The rearrangement links TRBV10-3 to TRBJ2-5, with 9 positions matching TRBD2. Germline V gene sequence: CDR1 ENHRY, CDR2 SYGVKD. The CDR3 contains 18 residues. Unmatched junction bases numbered 13, after V lost 1 base and J lost 4 bases. The CDR3 bases are TGTGCCATCAGTGAGTACGGAGATAGCGGGAGACGGGGAGAGACCCAGTACTTC. It is translated as CAISEYGDSGRRGETQYF.

A single count supports this clone. The chain recombines TRBV6-1 with TRBJ2-6; D unclear. Trimming shortened V by 3 bases and J by 2 bases, and 11 bases separated the two germline ends. CDR1 and CDR2 from the germline V gene are MNHNS and SASEGT. The CDR3 loop spans 16 amino acids. CDR3 amino acids: CASSEISTPGANVLTF. The CDR3 DNA follows: TGTGCCAGCAGTGAGATCAGCACCCCTGGGGCCAACGTCCTGACTTTC.

J is TRBJ2-7 and V is TRBV4-1; the match to TRBD1 covers 7 bases. Germline V gene sequence: CDR1 MGHRA, CDR2 YSYEKL. This CDR3 spans 14 amino acids. Losses at the gene ends were 1 base for V and 4 bases for J; bases not matched to a gene: 4. CDR3 bases: TGCGCCAGCAGCCAAGGGCCACAGGGGTACGAGCAGTACTTC. Its protein product is CASSQGPQGYEQYF.

The rearrangement uses TRBV7-7 and TRBJ2-2; D unresolved. CDR1 and CDR2 (germline): SSHAT, FNYEAQ (reference sequence). This CDR3 contains 15 residues. Trimming cost V 1 base and J 2 bases, with 8 bases left between them. CDR3 bases: TGTGCCAGCAGCTTAGGACGGGCCAACACCGGGGAGCTGTTTTTT. It codes for CASSLGRANTGELFF.

V and J are TRBV11-2 and TRBJ2-1; D not certain. The CDR3 spans 15 residues. Germline CDR1 reads SGHAT; CDR2 reads FQNNGV. Trimming left V 1 base short and J 12 bases short, with 19 bases between. For the CDR3, the DNA is TGTGCCAGCAGCTTAGCGCGTGGCCCCCTCCGGTGGCAGTTCTTC. Translated: CASSLARGPLRWQFF.

This chain's CDR3 is CASRKKGIRPNSNQPQHF. Here the CDR3 DNA reads TGTGCCAGTAGAAAAAAGGGGATCAGGCCGAATAGCAATCAGCCCCAGCATTTT. This chain uses TRBV19 with TRBJ1-5, with D possibly TRBD1 on 5 matching bases. This CDR3 spans 18 amino acids. Germline lookup yields CDR1 LNHDA and CDR2 SQIVND (reference sequence). The V gene lost 6 bases and the J gene lost 0 bases, with 21 bases spanning the gap.

The chain has TRBV5-1 and TRBJ2-4; maybe TRBD2 (7 bases). Germline CDR1 SGHRS, CDR2 YFSETQ. CDR3 length: 15 residues. The V end lost 0 bases, the J end lost 5 bases, and 12 bases lay between the germline ends. This CDR3 reads CASSLVGGQENIQYF. CDR3 bases: TGCGCCAGCAGCTTGGTCGGGGGGCAGGAAAACATTCAGTACTTC.

The genes are TRBV6-1 and TRBJ2-1; 7 bases are shared with TRBD2. V was pared by 1 base and J by 4 bases, with 10 bases of the junction left unmatched. The CDR3 is 17 amino acids. Germline loops: CDR1 MNHNS, CDR2 SASEGT. This CDR3 is CASSEELAGGFYNEQFF. CDR3 in DNA: TGTGCCAGCAGTGAAGAGTTAGCGGGTGGCTTTTACAATGAGCAGTTCTTC.

This clone was seen once. The chain combines TRBV6-5 with TRBJ1-1, with D unclear. In germline, CDR1 is MNHEY, CDR2 SVGAGI. V shed 10 bases and J shed 5 bases, with 20 bases lying between them. The CDR3 has 14 amino acids. The chain's CDR3 is CATQRHGSGTEAFF. CDR3 bases: TGTGCCACCCAACGACACGGTTCAGGAACTGAAGCTTTCTTT.

The chain joins TRBV11-2 to TRBJ1-1, with 8 bases fitting TRBD1. V lost 0 bases to trimming and J lost 11 bases; unmatched junction nucleotides: 11. This CDR3 comprises 15 residues. Per the germline V gene, CDR1 is SGHAT and CDR2 is FQNNGV. The CDR3 loop reads CASSLDGSGGLGAFF. DNA of the CDR3: TGTGCCAGCAGCTTAGATGGCTCAGGGGGCCTGGGGGCTTTCTTT. The full variable domain, its missing parts supplied by reference TRBV11-2 and TRBJ1-1, is EAGVAQSPRYKIIEKRQSVAFWCNPISGHATLYWYQQILGQGPKLLIQFQNNGVVDDSQLPKDRFSAERLKGVDSTLKIQPAKLEDSAVYLCASSLDGSGGLGAFFGQGTRLTVV.

The chain joins TRBV6-5 to TRBJ1-6, with 7 bases identical to TRBD1. CDR1 is MNHEY and CDR2 is SVGAGI in the germline V gene. The CDR3 consists of 15 residues. V lost 4 bases, J lost 7 bases, and 7 bases stayed unmatched. The CDR3 DNA follows: TGTGCCAGCAGTTTCAGAGGGGGCTTGAATTCACCCCTCCACTTT. This codes for CASSFRGGLNSPLHF.

V is TRBV7-2 and J is TRBJ1-5; tentative D call: TRBD1 (5 bases). Trimming stripped 5 bases from V and 1 base from J, with 12 bases between. Germline V gives CDR1 SGHTA, CDR2 FQGNSA. This CDR3 region has 15 residues. The CDR3 bases are TGTGCCAGCAGCGGCGGTCGGGACAGCAATCAGCCCCAGCATTTT. As protein: CASSGGRDSNQPQHF. Combining the CDR3 with reference TRBV7-2 and TRBJ1-5 gives the whole variable domain GAGVSQSPSNKVTEKGKDVELRCDPISGHTALYWYRQSLGQGLEFLIYFQGNSAPDKSGLPSDRFSAERTGGSVSTLTIQRTQQEDSAVYLCASSGGRDSNQPQHFGDGTRLSIL.

CDR3 amino acids: CASSYGSGGGSPLHF. The CDR3 region has the DNA TGTGCCAGCAGTTACGGTTCCGGGGGCGGCTCACCCCTCCACTTT. This chain uses TRBV6-5 with TRBJ1-6, with D tentatively TRBD1 (6 bases). The CDR3 has 15 amino acids. Looked up from germline, CDR1 is MNHEY and CDR2 is SVGAGI. Between the trimmed V and J ends, which lost 2 bases and 10 bases, there was a span of 15 bases.

This sequence joins TRBV20-1 and TRBJ2-7; 7 nucleotides line up with TRBD1. This CDR3 has 13 residues. The V segment lost 3 bases and the J segment 6 bases; nucleotides outside the gene matches: 8. Germline V gives CDR1 DFQATT, CDR2 SNEGSKA (reference sequence). The CDR3 region is CSASPRTGREQYF. The CDR3 DNA sequence: TGCAGTGCTAGTCCTCGGACAGGTCGCGAGCAGTACTTC.

This chain links TRBV7-2 with TRBJ1-3; D is unresolved. The CDR3 extends over 17 amino acids. Looked up from germline, CDR1 is SGHTA and CDR2 is FQGNSA. Trimming took off 5 bases at V and 4 bases at J, with 21 bases between the two ends. The CDR3: CASSAKGQSRGGNTIYF. The CDR3, as DNA: TGTGCCAGCAGCGCAAAAGGCCAGTCTCGAGGAGGAAACACCATATATTTT.

The chain uses TRBV24-1 and TRBJ2-5, with 7 bases lining up with TRBD1. With V trimmed by 3 bases and J by 5 bases, 8 bases remained unmatched. Germline loops: CDR1 KGHDR, CDR2 SFDVKD. The CDR3 is made up of 15 amino acids. CDR3 sequence: CATSDVQGRVETQYF. The CDR3 nucleotides read TGTGCCACCAGTGATGTACAGGGGCGGGTCGAGACCCAGTACTTC.

The V call is TRBV28, the J call TRBJ2-1; D remains unclear. The CDR3 is 14 amino acids. Germline lookup yields CDR1 MDHEN and CDR2 SYDVKM. Trimming took off 6 bases at V and 0 bases at J, with 9 bases between the two ends. The CDR3 loop is CASRLSSSYNEQFF. CDR3 nucleotides: TGTGCCAGCAGACTTTCGAGCTCCTACAATGAGCAGTTCTTC.

The V gene is TRBV30, the J gene TRBJ1-3; 7 nucleotides agree with TRBD1. V shed 2 bases, J shed 7 bases, and the junction held 5 bases outside the gene matches. The CDR3 has 13 residues. Germline V gene lookup returns CDR1 GTSNPN and CDR2 SVGIG (reference sequence). In DNA form, the CDR3 reads TGTGCCTGGAGTCCAGGGGGGTTGAACACCATATATTTT. This codes for CAWSPGGLNTIYF.

The V call is TRBV5-1, the J call TRBJ1-2, with 7 bases identical to TRBD1. V was clipped by 5 bases and J by 8 bases; unmatched bases: 12. Germline V lookup: CDR1 SGHRS, CDR2 YFSETQ. The CDR3 covers 14 residues. CDR3 in DNA: TGCGCCAGCAGACAACGACAGGGCGGGGAGGGCTACACCTTC. This codes for CASRQRQGGEGYTF.

This rearrangement joins TRBV7-2 to TRBJ1-4; D gene uncertain. Germline V gene data show CDR1 as SGHTA and CDR2 as FQGNSA. Trimming took off 0 bases at V and 8 bases at J, with 7 bases between the two ends. The CDR3 spans 13 residues. In DNA form, the CDR3 reads TGTGCCAGCAGCTTAGCGGGTCCCGAAAAACTGTTTTTT. This sequence encodes CASSLAGPEKLFF.